This T cell receptor beta chain was recovered during a study of circulating and synovial CD4+ cells in juvenile arthritis. Findings and caveats of the study: Bulk blood CD4 repertoires were more diverse than these.

CDR1 is SGHRS and CDR2 is YFSETQ in the germline V gene. Trimming took 5 bases from V and 1 from J, leaving 12 bases between them. The CDR3 loop spans 14 amino acids. The table came from immunoSEQ multiplex PCR; TCRdb's copy has only in-frame clones and leaves some out. This sample carries tens of thousands of clones, nearly 95% of them seen once, and the ten largest clones take approximately 0.68%. Comments on this clone: Antigen unknown.

Material: CD4+ T cells from blood. The V and J genes are TRBV5-1 and TRBJ1-1; D is uncertain. The origin of this receptor is a human donor with juvenile idiopathic arthritis. The CDR3 DNA follows: TGCGCCAGCAGTCAGCCCCGCGGGAACACTGAAGCTTTCTTT. Encoded protein: CASSQPRGNTEAFF.